These 25 T cell receptor beta chains came from one sample sequenced in a study of cytomegalovirus exposure and HLA in healthy donors. PCR primers comprised 60 Vbeta and 13 Jbeta primers. Data came from immunoSEQ multiplex PCR; TCRdb stores just in-frame clones and leaves some out. The sample holds roughly 190,000 clones; about 10% are singletons and the top ten take 1% to 1.5%. Sample: PBMCs. Receptors originate from a woman aged 25 to 39 in good health and CMV-seropositive.

The rearrangement uses TRBV5-1 and TRBJ2-3, with D perhaps matching TRBD2 (5 bases). With 6 bases removed from V and 2 bases from J, the gap between germline ends came to 13 bases. The CDR3 is made up of 14 amino acids. CDR1 is SGHRS and CDR2 is YFSETQ in the germline V gene. CDR3 bases: TGCGCCAGCAAAGCTAGCAAGTTCACAGATACGCAGTATTTT. Translating it yields CASKASKFTDTQYF.

This clone was recorded a few times. V usage is TRBV5-6 and J usage is TRBJ1-4; D might be TRBD1 (6 bases). This CDR3 comprises 14 residues. Germline CDR1 reads SGHDT; CDR2 reads YYEEEE. The V gene lost 4 bases and the J gene lost 8 bases, with 15 bases spanning the gap. For the CDR3, the DNA is TGTGCCAGCAGCCCAGGGGCTGTAGACGAAAAACTGTTTTTT. Translated: CASSPGAVDEKLFF. Supplemented by reference TRBV5-6 and TRBJ1-4, the full variable domain reads DAGVTQSPTHLIKTRGQQVTLRCSPKSGHDTVSWYQQALGQGPQFIFQYYEEEERQRGNFPDRFSGHQFPNYSSELNVNALLLGDSALYLCASSPGAVDEKLFFGSGTQLSVL.

CDR3 amino acids: CASSETASGITNNEQFF. CDR3 DNA: TGTGCCAGCAGTGAGACAGCTAGCGGGATAACAAACAATGAGCAGTTCTTC. The genes are TRBV2 and TRBJ2-1; 9 positions match TRBD2. CDR3 length: 17 amino acids. The germline V gene encodes CDR1 SNHLY and CDR2 FYNNEI. The J segment lost 5 bases and the V segment lost 3 bases, leaving 11 bases of the junction unmatched.

A few counts support this clone. The chain links TRBV4-2 to TRBJ2-7, with no clear D. The CDR3 spans 13 residues. The V gene lost 1 base and the J gene lost 3 bases, with 7 bases spanning the gap. Looked up from germline, CDR1 is LGHNA and CDR2 is YNFKEQ. The CDR3 DNA follows: TGTGCCAGCAGCCAAGCTGCAGGCTACGAGCAGTACTTC. Residues: CASSQAAGYEQYF.

The gene calls are TRBV9 and TRBJ2-5; D uncertain. With 2 bases removed from V and 0 bases from J, the gap between germline ends came to 5 bases. Germline V gene sequence: CDR1 SGDLS, CDR2 YYNGEE. CDR3 length equals 13 residues. CDR3 nucleotide sequence: TGTGCCAGCAGCGTCGCGTACCAAGAGACCCAGTACTTC. It is translated as CASSVAYQETQYF.

The V call is TRBV30, the J call TRBJ2-2; TRBD2 agrees at 7 bases. The CDR3 has 14 amino acids. CDR1 is GTSNPN and CDR2 is SVGIG in the germline V gene (reference sequence). The V segment lost 5 bases and the J segment 2 bases; nucleotides outside the gene matches: 5. The CDR3 sequence: CAWVGLPNTGELFF. In DNA form, the CDR3 reads TGTGCCTGGGTGGGACTACCTAACACCGGGGAGCTGTTTTTT.

As concerns this clone: Other DNA sequences in this specimen translate into the identical CDR3. V is TRBV7-9 and J is TRBJ2-7; 7 bases fit TRBD2. The CDR3 spans 12 residues. Germline V gene data show CDR1 as SEHNR and CDR2 as FQNEAQ (reference sequence). V shed 5 bases and J 6 bases; nucleotides not matched to a gene: 4. CDR3 region: CASSGGTTEQYF. The CDR3, as DNA: TGTGCCAGCAGCGGCGGGACTACCGAGCAGTACTTC.

This clone was found a few times. V is TRBV27 and J is TRBJ2-7; TRBD1 agrees at 9 bases. The CDR3 is made up of 19 amino acids. Germline V gene sequence: CDR1 MNHEY, CDR2 SMNVEV (reference sequence). V shed 6 bases, J shed 3 bases, and the junction held 21 bases outside the gene matches. CDR3 sequence: CASRPMTGGTLGGFYEQYF. In nucleotides, the CDR3 is TGTGCCAGCAGACCAATGACAGGGGGTACCCTAGGGGGTTTCTACGAGCAGTACTTC.

The sample holds a few counts of this clone. The chain joins TRBV20-1 to TRBJ2-2; D not certain. Per germline, CDR1 DFQATT and CDR2 SNEGSKA (reference sequence). Trimming removed 6 bases from V and 3 bases from J, with 5 bases in between. This CDR3 has 11 residues. The CDR3 DNA sequence: TGCAGTGCCCACTACACCGGGGAGCTGTTTTTT. Translating it yields CSAHYTGELFF.

There are a few counts of this clone. The chain uses TRBV29-1 and TRBJ2-5, with D possibly being TRBD2 (7 bases). This CDR3 has 12 residues. Trimming cost V 2 bases and J 14 bases, with 18 bases left between them. Germline CDR1 reads SQVTM; CDR2 reads ANQGSEA. For the CDR3, the DNA is TGCAGCGTTGAAAAAGGGGGAGGGTCCGGATACTTC. Translating gives CSVEKGGGSGYF.

With respect to this clone: One end of the junction varies from germline; a read error may be responsible. The chain couples TRBV29-1 to TRBJ2-1; 7 bases are a match to TRBD2. Germline-derived CDR1 and CDR2 are SQVTM and ANQGSEA. The CDR3 runs to 16 residues. The CDR3 DNA reads TGCAGAGTTGAAGTGGGGGGGAAAGGAATCTACAATGAGCAGTTCTTC. This codes for CRVEVGGKGIYNEQFF.

This clone has a handful of counts. V is TRBV9 and J is TRBJ2-6, with D uncertain. In germline, CDR1 is SGDLS, CDR2 YYNGEE. Trimming pared 6 bases from V and 2 bases from J, leaving 9 bases between. This CDR3 has 14 amino acids. The CDR3 DNA is TGTGCCAGCACCCCCCTCCCTGGGGCCAACGTCCTGACTTTC. Translated: CASTPLPGANVLTF.

V and J are TRBV4-1 and TRBJ2-1; no reliable D call. V lost 0 bases, J lost 8 bases, and 20 bases lay in between. This CDR3 is 17 amino acids long. CDR1 MGHRA and CDR2 YSYEKL come from the germline V gene. The DNA for the CDR3 is TGCGCCAGCAGCCAAGAGAGCAATCCGGGTCCTATGGATGAGCAGTTCTTC. It encodes CASSQESNPGPMDEQFF.

As concerns this clone: This CDR3 fails to terminate in the conserved phenylalanine or tryptophan, so it likely reflects a read error. This chain connects TRBV2 to TRBJ1-1; no definite D call. Germline-derived CDR1 and CDR2 are SNHLY and FYNNEI. Trimming cost V 6 bases and J 5 bases, with 13 bases left between them. The CDR3 covers 13 residues. The DNA for the CDR3 is TGTGCCAGCAGACCCAACGGGGAAACTGAAGCTTTCTTG. Translated: CASRPNGETEAFL.

This chain connects TRBV5-1 to TRBJ2-5, with D tentatively TRBD1 (6 bases). Germline lookup yields CDR1 SGHRS and CDR2 YFSETQ. Trimming stripped 0 bases from V and 0 bases from J, with 6 bases between. This CDR3 has 14 amino acids. CDR3 in DNA: TGCGCCAGCAGCTTGGGACAGGACCAAGAGACCCAGTACTTC. Protein product: CASSLGQDQETQYF.

This clone has only a few counts. This chain links TRBV9 with TRBJ2-6; the D gene is possibly TRBD1 (5 bases). V shed 4 bases and J shed 1 base, with 9 bases lying between them. The CDR3 length is 15 residues. The germline gives CDR1 SGDLS, CDR2 YYNGEE. The CDR3 loop reads CASSPQGSGANVLTF. DNA for the CDR3: TGTGCCAGCAGCCCCCAGGGATCTGGGGCCAACGTCCTGACTTTC. Using reference TRBV9 and TRBJ2-6 for the parts outside the CDR3, the full variable domain is DSGVTQTPKHLITATGQRVTLRCSPRSGDLSVYWYQQSLDQGLQFLIQYYNGEERAKGNILERFSAQQFPDLHSELNLSSLELGDSALYFCASSPQGSGANVLTFGAGSRLTVL.

The DNA for the CDR3 is TGTGCCTTCTCCCGGGCCAGGGTTACTGAAGCTTTCTTT. This gives the protein CAFSRARVTEAFF. The V call is TRBV30, the J call TRBJ1-1; possible D gene TRBD1, 5 bases. V was trimmed by 7 bases and J by 5 bases, leaving 17 bases between them. Germline V gives CDR1 GTSNPN, CDR2 SVGIG (reference sequence). CDR3 length: 13 residues. Combining the CDR3 with reference TRBV30 and TRBJ1-1 gives the whole variable domain SQTIHQWPATLVQPVGSPLSLECTVEGTSNPNLYWYRQAAGRGLQLLFYSVGIGQISSEVPQNLSASRPQDRQFILSSKKLLLSDSGFYLCAFSRARVTEAFFGQGTRLTVV.

This clone occurred a few times. This chain joins TRBV10-3 and TRBJ2-7, with unresolved D. The CDR3 contains 12 residues. CDR1 is ENHRY, CDR2 SYGVKD, per germline. V was shortened by 2 bases and J by 4 bases, with 6 bases between the two germline ends. DNA of the CDR3: TGTGCCATCAGTGAGCTAGAATACGAGCAGTACTTC. This gives the protein CAISELEYEQYF.

The genes are TRBV7-8 and TRBJ2-7; perhaps TRBD1 as D (6 bases). The V gene lost 3 bases and the J gene lost 2 bases, with 11 bases spanning the gap. The CDR3 loop spans 14 amino acids. Per germline, CDR1 SGHVS and CDR2 FQNEAQ. CDR3 loop: CASSLGQGTYEQYF. In DNA, the CDR3 is TGTGCCAGCAGCTTGGGGCAGGGGACCTACGAGCAGTACTTC.

Turning to this clone: This CDR3 is also generated by other DNA sequences in the sample. The chain has TRBV6-5 and TRBJ2-1; 8 positions match TRBD2. Germline CDR1 and CDR2: MNHEY and SVGAGI. The CDR3 extends over 15 amino acids. The ends lost 7 bases at V and 0 bases at J; junction bases unmatched: 5. In nucleotides, the CDR3 is TGTGCCAGCAAACTGGCGGGAGGCTCCTACAATGAGCAGTTCTTC. Protein: CASKLAGGSYNEQFF.

This clone was seen a few times. The chain employs TRBV7-2 and TRBJ2-3, with 11 bases matching TRBD2. Germline loops: CDR1 SGHTA, CDR2 FQGNSA. The CDR3 contains 15 residues. After removal of 2 bases from V and 5 bases from J, the junction contained 3 bases not matched to a gene. Here the CDR3 DNA reads TGTGCCAGCAGCTTACAAGGACTAGCGGGAGATACGCAGTATTTT. Its protein is CASSLQGLAGDTQYF.

The sample holds a few counts of this clone. The CDR3 sequence is CASSEGQGNGYTF. CDR3 bases: TGTGCCAGCAGTGAAGGGCAGGGTAATGGCTACACCTTC. The rearrangement uses TRBV6-5 and TRBJ1-2; D is perhaps TRBD1 (5 bases). In germline, CDR1 is MNHEY, CDR2 SVGAGI. The CDR3 spans 13 residues. Deletions cut 5 bases from V and 6 bases from J, with 13 bases between.

The CDR3 sequence: CASSLFGTGNGYTF. The CDR3 DNA sequence: TGTGCCAGCAGCTTGTTCGGGACAGGGAACGGCTACACCTTC. The chain couples TRBV5-6 to TRBJ1-2; the match to TRBD1 covers 9 bases. Germline assignment: CDR1 SGHDT and CDR2 YYEEEE. The length of the CDR3 is 14 residues. The V and J ends lost 1 base and 8 bases, in that order; junction bases with no gene match: 6.

This chain connects TRBV2 to TRBJ2-4; weak D call: TRBD2 (5 bases). The germline gives CDR1 SNHLY, CDR2 FYNNEI. The V gene lost 6 bases and the J gene lost 7 bases, with 13 bases spanning the gap. This CDR3 spans 13 amino acids. The CDR3 nucleotides are TGTGCCAGCAGGGGAGCCTTTCCTAACATTCAGTACTTC. It translates to CASRGAFPNIQYF.

The rearrangement uses TRBV7-9 and TRBJ2-3, with unresolved D. V gave up 1 base and J gave up 0 bases, with 5 bases separating them. The CDR3 runs 14 residues. The germline CDR1 and CDR2 sequences are SEHNR and FQNEAQ (reference sequence). The CDR3 coding sequence is TGTGCCAGCAGCTTAGGGCGGAGCACAGATACGCAGTATTTT. Amino acid sequence: CASSLGRSTDTQYF.